One sample yielded the 21 T cell receptor beta chains listed below, sequenced in a study of T cells in Graves' hyperthyroidism and ophthalmopathy. It was RNA transcripts that yielded the amplified TCR beta CDR3 regions. The HTBI primer set was used in a first-round RT-PCR of the TCR CDR3. TCRdb re-called the multiplex PCR reads through MiXCR, storing one row per CDR3 protein. Of some 510,000 distinct CDR3 sequences listed, around 45% are singletons. Material for sequencing was peripheral blood or thyroid tissue (not recorded which). The receptors here all came from a woman aged 18 to 35 with Graves' hyperthyroidism.

This chain uses TRBV25-1 with TRBJ1-2, with a tentative D call TRBD1 (6 bases). The CDR3 runs 12 residues. Germline CDR1 is MGHDK and CDR2 is SYGVNS. V was shortened by 6 bases and J by 9 bases, with 14 bases between the two germline ends. CDR3 DNA: TGTGCCAGCAGCCCGTTACAGGGATGCTACACCTTC. This gives the protein CASSPLQGCYTF.

The table lists this clonotype with a few counts. The chain couples TRBV12-3 or TRBV12-4 to TRBJ1-1, with unresolved D. This CDR3 comprises 13 residues. V was shortened by 3 bases and J by 6 bases, with 11 bases between the two germline ends. The CDR3, as DNA: TGTGCCAGCAGTTTTGGGGTCGACGCTGAAGCTTTCTTT. This codes for CASSFGVDAEAFF.

Comment on this clonotype: Germline and junction disagree at one end, which may indicate a read error. J is TRBJ1-2 and V is TRBV10-3, with 8 bases identical to TRBD1. Germline V lookup: CDR1 ENHRY, CDR2 SYGVKD. The CDR3 length is 15 residues. The CDR3 reads CASSLQGADFYGYTF. CDR3 DNA sequence: TGTGCCAGCAGTCTCCAGGGGGCGGACTTCTATGGCTACACCTTC.

V usage is TRBV29-1 and J usage is TRBJ1-5, with 10 bases lining up with TRBD1. The CDR3 spans 16 residues. V lost 0 bases to trimming and J lost 5 bases; unmatched junction nucleotides: 7. CDR1 SQVTM and CDR2 ANQGSEA come from the germline V gene. Here the CDR3 reads CSVEDGGQGNDQPQHF. In DNA, the CDR3 is TGCAGCGTTGAAGATGGGGGACAGGGGAATGATCAGCCCCAGCATTTT.

The chain recombines TRBV7-9 with TRBJ2-7, with 9 bases fitting TRBD1. The CDR3 is 16 amino acids. V was clipped by 3 bases and J by 5 bases; unmatched bases: 11. The germline V gene encodes CDR1 SEHNR and CDR2 FQNEAQ (reference sequence). DNA for the CDR3: TGTGCCAGCAGCTTGGTTTGGGACAGGGTAGGGGACGAGCAGTACTTC. It yields the protein CASSLVWDRVGDEQYF.

This clonotype was seen ten or more times. The CDR3 is CATSDRQEGEAFF. CDR3 sequence (DNA): TGTGCCACCAGTGATCGACAGGAAGGTGAAGCTTTCTTT. The gene calls are TRBV24-1 and TRBJ1-1, with a weak D call TRBD1 (6 bases). The germline V gene has CDR1 KGHDR and CDR2 SFDVKD. The germline V and J ends were trimmed by 3 bases and 7 bases, with 11 bases remaining between them. The CDR3 contains 13 residues.

This clonotype was observed a handful of times. The V and J genes are TRBV25-1 and TRBJ1-5, with D tentatively TRBD1 (6 bases). CDR3 size: 17 residues. Germline lookup yields CDR1 MGHDK and CDR2 SYGVNS. Deletions cut 6 bases from V and 0 bases from J, with 18 bases between. This CDR3 is CASSPNPYRASNQPQHF. Here the CDR3 DNA reads TGTGCCAGCAGCCCGAACCCCTACAGGGCTAGCAATCAGCCCCAGCATTTT.

The chain combines TRBV11-3 with TRBJ1-1; no definite D call. V lost 0 bases and J lost 1, with 27 bases in between. The CDR3 is 21 amino acids. Germline CDR1 reads SGHNT; CDR2 reads YENEEA. CDR3 DNA sequence: TGTGCCAGCAGCTTAGATCATCTTAGGGTCACAGTGTCGGTTACGAACACTGAAGCTTTCTTT. This sequence encodes CASSLDHLRVTVSVTNTEAFF.

Many counts were recorded for this clonotype. The rearrangement links TRBV15 to TRBJ2-5; 7 positions match TRBD2. This CDR3 has 16 amino acids. Unmatched junction bases numbered 10, after V lost 1 base and J lost 5 bases. CDR1 and CDR2 from the germline V gene are LNHNV and YYDKDF (reference sequence). As DNA, the CDR3 is TGTGCCACCAGCAGAGGGCTAGCGGAGGGATGGGAGACCCAGTACTTC. This encodes CATSRGLAEGWETQYF.

The rearrangement joins TRBV2 to TRBJ1-6; a possible D gene is TRBD1 (6 bases). Germline V gene lookup returns CDR1 SNHLY and CDR2 FYNNEI. The CDR3 totals 14 residues. V lost 3 bases, J lost 13 bases, and 16 bases lay in between. The CDR3 protein is CASSEGSGEQPLHF. The CDR3, as DNA: TGTGCCAGCAGTGAGGGGTCAGGGGAACAGCCCCTCCACTTT.

This clonotype was picked up a small number of times. The V and J genes are TRBV29-1 and TRBJ1-1; 9 bases are a match to TRBD1. V shed 7 bases and J 4 bases; nucleotides not matched to a gene: 7. Looked up from germline, CDR1 is SQVTM and CDR2 is ANQGSEA. The CDR3 length is 13 residues. CDR3 in DNA: TGCAGCGCCGGGACAGGGACGGGCACTGAAGCTTTCTTT. Protein: CSAGTGTGTEAFF.

The V and J genes are TRBV11-2 and TRBJ2-2; D not resolved. Germline V gene lookup returns CDR1 SGHAT and CDR2 FQNNGV. There are 16 residues in the CDR3. Trimming stripped 3 bases from V and 6 bases from J, with 17 bases between. The CDR3 spells CASSLSAELRPGELFF. CDR3 DNA: TGTGCCAGCAGCTTGTCGGCCGAACTTAGACCCGGGGAGCTGTTTTTT.

This sequence joins TRBV10-3 and TRBJ2-7; 7 bases are shared with TRBD1. Germline lookup yields CDR1 ENHRY and CDR2 SYGVKD. The CDR3 totals 16 residues. The J segment lost 1 base and the V segment lost 4 bases, leaving 10 bases of the junction unmatched. CDR3 sequence reads: CAISGLGGIRSYEQYF. For the CDR3, the DNA is TGTGCCATCAGTGGGTTAGGGGGCATACGGTCCTACGAGCAGTACTTC.

This clonotype was detected a few times. The chain has TRBV6-5 and TRBJ1-1, with D maybe TRBD1 (6 bases). V dropped 4 bases and J dropped 9 bases, with 15 bases sitting between them. Germline V gene lookup returns CDR1 MNHEY and CDR2 SVGAGI. This CDR3 region has 13 residues. Here the CDR3 reads CASSLNREVQAFF. For the CDR3, the DNA is TGTGCCAGCAGTTTGAACAGGGAAGTTCAAGCTTTCTTT.

This clonotype was seen a handful of times. The rearrangement joins TRBV10-3 to TRBJ1-2; D is possibly TRBD1 (5 bases). The CDR3 extends over 12 amino acids. Germline values: CDR1 ENHRY, CDR2 SYGVKD. The germline V and J ends were trimmed by 10 bases and 0 bases, with 9 bases remaining between them. The CDR3 DNA is TGTGCCAGCAGGACAACTAACTATGGCTACACCTTC. Translated: CASRTTNYGYTF.

J is TRBJ2-7 and V is TRBV12-3 or TRBV12-4, with TRBD1 matching 7 bases. The V gene end was trimmed by 3 bases and the J gene end by 4 bases; junction bases not matched to a gene: 9. The CDR3 extends over 15 amino acids. The CDR3 protein is CASSLVAGTAYEQYF. CDR3 in DNA: TGTGCCAGCAGTTTGGTCGCCGGGACAGCATACGAGCAGTACTTC.

The chain employs TRBV20-1 and TRBJ2-5; D call uncertain. Germline V lookup: CDR1 DFQATT, CDR2 SNEGSKA (reference sequence). V lost 5 bases and J 3 bases, leaving 16 bases between the germline ends. This CDR3 region has 14 residues. The CDR3 region has the DNA TGCAGTGCTTACCCCGGTGCGCGGAAAGAGACCCAGTACTTC. Protein sequence: CSAYPGARKETQYF.

The rearrangement links TRBV13 to TRBJ1-6; tentative D call: TRBD1 (6 bases). The CDR3 sequence is 16 residues long. Germline loops: CDR1 PRHDT, CDR2 FYEKMQ (reference sequence). The ends were cut back, 4 bases at V and 1 base at J, with 11 bases in the middle. For the CDR3, the DNA is TGTGCCAGCAGCTCCGCCCAGGGGTCCTATAATTCACCCCTCCACTTT. This translates into CASSSAQGSYNSPLHF. The entire variable domain, with the rest obtained from reference TRBV13 and TRBJ1-6, is as follows: AAGVIQSPRHLIKEKRETATLKCYPIPRHDTVYWYQQGPGQDPQFLISFYEKMQSDKGSIPDRFSAQQFSDYHSELNMSSLELGDSALYFCASSSAQGSYNSPLHFGNGTRLTVT.

This clonotype was counted a single time. A much larger clone sits a single nucleotide away, making a read error possible. The rearrangement links TRBV7-6 to TRBJ2-7; D gene ambiguous. The CDR3 sequence is 11 residues long. Per germline, CDR1 SGHVS and CDR2 FNYEAQ. The CDR3, as DNA: TGTGCCAGCGGCTTAGGATCGAGGTCTAACTTC. Translating gives CASGLGSRSNF. Complete variable domain (other parts from reference TRBV7-6 and TRBJ2-7): GAGVSQSPRYKVTKRGQDVALRCDPISGHVSLYWYRQALGQGPEFLTYFNYEAQQDKSGLPNDRFSAERPEGSISTLTIQRTEQRDSAMYRCASGLGSRSNFGPGTRLTVT.

As concerns this clonotype: No conserved phenylalanine or tryptophan ends this CDR3, so it is likely a read error. The DNA is left out, because the CDR3 cannot be placed on it with certainty; the CDR3 is given as TCRdb lists it. V and J are TRBV15 and TRBJ1-1. Germline V gene sequence: CDR1 LNHNV, CDR2 YYDKDF (reference sequence). From its first to its last residue, the CDR3 has 8 amino acids. The CDR3 loop is CATSRAYP.

The chain combines TRBV11-2 with TRBJ2-5; tentative D call: TRBD2 (6 bases). This CDR3 has 15 amino acids. The ends were cut back, 0 bases at V and 6 bases at J, with 14 bases in the middle. The germline V gene encodes CDR1 SGHAT and CDR2 FQNNGV. The CDR3 protein is CASSLDSSVWKTQYF. The DNA of the CDR3 is TGTGCCAGCAGCTTAGATTCTAGCGTGTGGAAGACCCAGTACTTC.